One sample yielded the 15 T cell receptor beta chains listed below, sequenced in a study of control samples from healthy donors and cancer patients. Only in-frame clones appear in the TCRdb table, and some are missing; sequencing was by immunoSEQ multiplex PCR. The sample yields tens of thousands of clones, approximately 91% seen once. The sequencing input was PBMCs. Receptors originate from a woman between 50 and 59 years old with colorectal cancer.

The J gene is TRBJ2-5, the V gene TRBV5-4; D remains unclear. The CDR3 totals 13 residues. The germline V gene encodes CDR1 SGHNT and CDR2 YYREEE (reference sequence). The germline V and J ends were trimmed by 0 bases and 3 bases, with 6 bases remaining between them. The CDR3 region has the DNA TGTGCCAGCAGCTTGGTCTCTGAAGAGACCCAGTACTTC. Translation gives CASSLVSEETQYF.

This chain joins TRBV2 and TRBJ2-3; 7 positions agree with TRBD1. CDR3 size: 13 residues. Germline CDR1 reads SNHLY; CDR2 reads FYNNEI. J lost 4 bases, V lost 5 bases, and 3 bases had no gene match. The CDR3 here is CASSRTGADTQYF. The CDR3 coding sequence is TGTGCCAGCAGTCGAACAGGGGCAGATACGCAGTATTTT.

The chain links TRBV7-9 to TRBJ2-5; 7 bases align to TRBD1. CDR1 is SEHNR and CDR2 is FQNEAQ in the germline V gene (reference sequence). Trimming cost V 5 bases and J 5 bases; bases outside gene matches: 11. The CDR3 extends over 15 amino acids. CDR3 sequence reads: CASSAITGALETQYF. Here the CDR3 DNA reads TGTGCCAGCAGCGCTATTACAGGGGCTCTGGAGACCCAGTACTTC. Using reference TRBV7-9 and TRBJ2-5 for the parts outside the CDR3, the full variable domain is DTGVSQNPRHKITKRGQNVTFRCDPISEHNRLYWYRQTLGQGPEFLTYFQNEAQLEKSRLLSDRFSAERPKGSFSTLEIQRTEQGDSAMYLCASSAITGALETQYFGPGTRLLVL.

The chain employs TRBV28 and TRBJ2-1; no clear D gene. The germline V gene has CDR1 MDHEN and CDR2 SYDVKM. V was shortened by 6 bases and J by 1 base, with 10 bases between the two germline ends. CDR3 length: 14 residues. The CDR3 nucleotides are TGTGCCAGCAGCCGTCTCTCTTCCTACAATGAGCAGTTCTTC. Its protein product is CASSRLSSYNEQFF.

The chain has TRBV7-9 and TRBJ1-4; TRBD1 agrees at 7 bases. The CDR3 extends over 18 amino acids. The V and J ends lost 5 bases and 2 bases, in that order; junction bases with no gene match: 14. Per the germline V gene, CDR1 is SEHNR and CDR2 is FQNEAQ (reference sequence). CDR3 loop: CASSPRGGLEATNEKLFF. The CDR3, as DNA: TGTGCCAGCAGCCCCAGGGGGGGACTAGAGGCTACTAATGAAAAACTGTTTTTT.

The chain combines TRBV29-1 with TRBJ1-1, with no clear D. The V end lost 8 bases, the J end lost 5 bases, and 18 bases lay between the germline ends. Germline V gene data show CDR1 as SQVTM and CDR2 as ANQGSEA. This CDR3 has 13 amino acids. CDR3 nucleotide sequence: TGCAGCTCCGCCATGGGATTTAGGACTGAAGCTTTCTTT. This gives the protein CSSAMGFRTEAFF.

The chain joins TRBV14 to TRBJ2-5; possibly TRBD1 or TRBD2 for D (5 bases each). The CDR3 spans 16 residues. Trimming removed 0 bases at V and 4 bases at J, with 15 bases between. Germline V gives CDR1 SGHDN, CDR2 FVKESK. CDR3 sequence (DNA): TGTGCCAGCAGCCAAGATTTGTCCCGGGACGCAGAGACCCAGTACTTC. Translation gives CASSQDLSRDAETQYF.

This clone was picked up a small number of times. The V call is TRBV7-6, the J call TRBJ1-3; 7 nucleotides line up with TRBD1. Per germline, CDR1 SGHVS and CDR2 FNYEAQ. J lost 9 bases, V lost 3 bases, and 5 bases had no gene match. The CDR3 extends over 13 amino acids. DNA of the CDR3: TGTGCCAGCAGCTTTTCATCAGGGGGCACCATATATTTT. It yields the protein CASSFSSGGTIYF.

The rearrangement uses TRBV7-2 and TRBJ2-1; TRBD1 matches at 9 bases. Germline CDR1 reads SGHTA; CDR2 reads FQGNSA. The V segment lost 1 base and the J segment 9 bases; nucleotides outside the gene matches: 1. The CDR3 contains 13 residues. CDR3 DNA sequence: TGTGCCAGCAGCTTAGGACAGGGGGGTGAGCAGTTCTTC. The encoded protein is CASSLGQGGEQFF.

The CDR3: CASSLATGINEKLFF. The CDR3 DNA is TGTGCCAGCAGCTTAGCGACAGGTATTAATGAAAAACTGTTTTTT. The V call is TRBV7-9, the J call TRBJ1-4, with D perhaps TRBD1 (6 bases). Germline lookup yields CDR1 SEHNR and CDR2 FQNEAQ (reference sequence). With 0 bases removed from V and 4 bases from J, the gap between germline ends came to 9 bases. The length of the CDR3 is 15 residues.

This clone has only one observation. The genes are TRBV7-9 and TRBJ1-2, with TRBD1 matching over 8 bases. Germline CDR1 is SEHNR and CDR2 is FQNEAQ (reference sequence). V was clipped by 6 bases and J by 0 bases; unmatched bases: 6. There are 15 residues in the CDR3. The CDR3 region has the DNA TGTGCCAGCAGTCGTACAGGGGGATCTAACTATGGCTACACCTTC. It specifies CASSRTGGSNYGYTF.

The chain links TRBV5-4 to TRBJ1-2; D not resolved. V shed 0 bases and J shed 3 bases, with 12 bases lying between them. The CDR3 is 15 residues long. In germline, CDR1 is SGHNT, CDR2 YYREEE (reference sequence). This chain's CDR3 is CASSLGGGPDYGYTF. DNA of the CDR3: TGTGCCAGCAGCTTGGGGGGAGGCCCGGACTATGGCTACACCTTC.

The chain employs TRBV6-1 and TRBJ2-3, with a tentative D call TRBD2 (6 bases). Trimming took off 4 bases at V and 4 bases at J, with 18 bases between the two ends. CDR1 is MNHNS and CDR2 is SASEGT in the germline V gene. This CDR3 comprises 16 residues. The CDR3 loop reads CASSGTGAPRADTQYF. CDR3 nucleotide sequence: TGTGCCAGCAGTGGTACGGGAGCCCCGAGGGCAGATACGCAGTATTTT.

The V gene is TRBV6-6, the J gene TRBJ2-4, with D possibly being TRBD2 (5 bases). CDR1 MNHNY and CDR2 SVGAGI come from the germline V gene (reference sequence). Trimming took 8 bases from V and 9 from J, leaving 17 bases between them. The CDR3 contains 13 residues. CDR3 loop: CASGGEGGGIQYF. The CDR3 bases are TGTGCCAGCGGTGGAGAGGGTGGTGGCATTCAGTACTTC.

V usage is TRBV4-1 and J usage is TRBJ2-2; 9 positions agree with TRBD1. Trimming cost V 1 base and J 6 bases; bases outside gene matches: 3. This CDR3 has 15 amino acids. The germline V gene has CDR1 MGHRA and CDR2 YSYEKL. This CDR3 is CASSQVGTGPGELFF. The CDR3, as DNA: TGCGCCAGCAGCCAAGTTGGGACAGGGCCCGGGGAGCTGTTTTTT.